The source of this TCR beta chain is a study of blood T cell repertoires in COVID-19. Overall study: COVID-19 samples collected from the United States, Italy and Spain covered acute and convalescent phases. From T cells, B-cell-depleted T cells, or PBMCs came the material, which was cDNA or gDNA.

Recruits, aged about 18 to 89 years, lived in 24 US areas. Germline V CDR1 and CDR2: SGHDN, FVKESK. The CDR3 is 14 amino acids. V lost 4 bases to trimming and J lost 5 bases, with 14 bases between them. Original processing notes: From reference gene primer amplification, estimates of nucleated cell counts were derived. Only in-frame clones appear in the TCRdb table, and some are missing; sequencing was by immunoSEQ multiplex PCR. V and J calls and clone size are given by that table; D and trimming were obtained from the DNA. The data show 300,000 to 500,000 clones, with more than 75% seen just once and around 0.91% held by the top ten.

The TCR originated in a woman aged 25 to 39 with acute COVID-19. The sequencing sample was made of PBMCs or T cells enriched from blood (not recorded which). The chain couples TRBV14 to TRBJ1-1, with D perhaps matching TRBD1 (6 bases). CDR3: CASSPLRGGTEAFF. CDR3 coding DNA: TGTGCCAGCAGCCCATTGAGGGGGGGGACTGAAGCTTTCTTT.